The clone carrying this T cell receptor (beta chain) was picked up one time. Its cognate antigen is unknown. This sample was taken from a study of T cell responses to AZD1222 COVID-19 vaccine. Findings and caveats of the study: Reports say nearly half of spike-specific TCRs go after unmutated variant regions. Among vaccine-associated CD4 TCRs, coverage spanned spike, with dominance at 160-218 and 743-854. There were mostly white British donors and more females than males, and clonal diversity was possibly underestimated.

Germline CDR1 MDHEN, CDR2 SYDVKM. Between the trimmed V and J ends, which lost 2 bases and 0 bases, there was a span of 11 bases. This CDR3 spans 15 amino acids. Sequencing used immunoSEQ multiplex PCR; TCRdb keeps in-frame clones, though not all of them. The repertoire holds 140,000 to 150,000 clones, with 92% as singletons. The sequenced sample was peripheral blood, obtained 28 days after the second AZD1222 dose. This sequence originates from an adult who received the AZD1222 COVID-19 vaccine. The chain links TRBV28 to TRBJ2-7; D may be TRBD1 (5 bases). CDR3 nucleotides: TGTGCCAGCAGTTTAGGGGCCTTGAGCTCCTACGAGCAGTACTTC. Residues: CASSLGALSSYEQYF.